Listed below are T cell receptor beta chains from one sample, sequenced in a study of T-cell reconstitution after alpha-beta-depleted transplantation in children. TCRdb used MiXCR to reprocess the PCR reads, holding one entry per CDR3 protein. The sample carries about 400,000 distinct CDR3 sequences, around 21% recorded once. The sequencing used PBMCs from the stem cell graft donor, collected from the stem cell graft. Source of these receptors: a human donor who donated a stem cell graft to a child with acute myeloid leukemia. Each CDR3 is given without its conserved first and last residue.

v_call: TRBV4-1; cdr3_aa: ASSQVKGSGANVLT
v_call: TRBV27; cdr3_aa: ASNEQY
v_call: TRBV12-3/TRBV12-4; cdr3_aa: ASSFDGRLTEAF
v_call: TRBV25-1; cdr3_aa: ASTKKASGESPGELF
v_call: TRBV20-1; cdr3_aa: SAGTTGTDTQY
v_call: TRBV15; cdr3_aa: ATSRGGGPQETQY
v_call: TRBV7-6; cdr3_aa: ASSLASGEWSYNEQF
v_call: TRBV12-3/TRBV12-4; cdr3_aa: ASSLILTSQLKNVLT
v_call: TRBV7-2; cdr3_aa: ASSSGTPTYEQY
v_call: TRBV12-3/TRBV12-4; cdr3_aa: ASSLLARSYNEQF
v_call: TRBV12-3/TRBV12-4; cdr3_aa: ASSRGVDNEQF
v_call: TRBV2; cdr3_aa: ASSARWRGGVETQY
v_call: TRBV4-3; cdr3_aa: ASSQESWGTQY
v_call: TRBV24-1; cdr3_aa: ATSDPQAGQF
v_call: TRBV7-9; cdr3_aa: ASSSTLAGAYEQY
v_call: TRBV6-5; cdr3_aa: ASSYSIGTSGVNEQF
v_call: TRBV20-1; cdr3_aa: SARDEVGLASYEQY
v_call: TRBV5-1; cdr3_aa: ASSLEVVPINEQF
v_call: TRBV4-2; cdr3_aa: ASSQEAGLAGYNEQF
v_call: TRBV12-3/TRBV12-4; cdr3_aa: ASSLGHGGYNEQF
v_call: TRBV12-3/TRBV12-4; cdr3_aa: ASSLEGNNEQF
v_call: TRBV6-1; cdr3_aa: ASSIRGRTEAF